In its sample, the clone carrying this T cell receptor beta chain ranks as medium-sized. This CDR3 spans 12 amino acids. Germline V gene sequence: CDR1 LNHDA, CDR2 SQIVND (reference sequence). Trimming left V 7 bases short and J 10 bases short, with 11 bases between. This record comes from a study of control samples from healthy donors and cancer patients. Libraries were prepared by immunoSEQ multiplex PCR; TCRdb keeps only in-frame clonotypes and omits some of them. The sample records 76,000 or so clones, approximately 91% being singletons. This sequence originates from a woman aged 50 to 60 with colorectal cancer. Sequences were obtained from PBMCs. The J gene is TRBJ1-6, the V gene TRBV19; D gene unclear. The CDR3 sequence: CASTRGGSPLHF. The CDR3 nucleotides are TGTGCCAGTACCCGGGGTGGCTCACCCCTCCACTTT.